This TCR beta chain was obtained from a study of blood T cell repertoires in COVID-19. On the study more broadly: Samples of COVID-19 (acute and convalescent) were obtained from the United States, Italy and Spain. Sample material is recorded as cDNA or gDNA derived from T cells, B-cell-depleted T cells, or PBMCs.

Per the authors' pipeline: Estimated nucleated cell counts came from reference gene primer amplification. The method was immunoSEQ multiplex PCR; TCRdb's version includes in-frame clones alone and lacks a portion of them. From that table come the V and J calls and clone size; the DNA was used to work out D and trimming. The table shows about 73,000 clones, with about 82% occurring only once. The germline V gene encodes CDR1 LNHDA and CDR2 SQIVND (reference sequence). This CDR3 has 14 residues. Unmatched junction bases numbered 0, after V lost 3 bases and J lost 1 base. This sequence joins TRBV19 and TRBJ1-2, with 9 positions matching TRBD1. Sequenced: peripheral blood. This sequence originates from a woman aged 55-75 years with acute or convalescent COVID-19. This CDR3 reads CASSMDRGNYGYTF. The CDR3, as DNA: TGTGCCAGTAGTATGGACAGGGGTAACTATGGCTACACCTTC.